This T cell receptor (beta chain) emerged from a study of spatial heterogeneity in lung cancer. Time point: sample taken at primary tumor resection. Whole RNA, isolated from tumor, nontumor lung or frozen PBMC, was sequenced without prior sorting. General study findings and limits: Expanded alpha and beta TCR counts within tumors tracked tumor mutation counts. Coverage of tumor T cells, an estimated figure, was 6% to 7% for alpha and about 14% for beta chains. Ubiquitous expanded TCR counts tracked ubiquitous nonsynonymous mutations; regional expanded TCR counts tracked regional nonsynonymous mutations.

TCR cDNA molecules each carried a unique molecular identifier. TCRdb independently ran MiXCR on the 5' RACE reads; one entry per CDR3 protein. The top ten clones hold 29% of a sample with about 800 distinct CDR3 sequences, around 6.9% of them seen once. This clonotype is categorized as medium-sized. Its antigen is as yet unknown. From germline, CDR1 is DFQATT and CDR2 SNEGSKA (reference sequence). V was cut by 6 bases and J by 3 bases, with 8 bases left in between. The CDR3 is 12 amino acids. The sequence derives from a female donor with early-stage non-small cell lung cancer. The starting material was lung tumor tissue, obtained at surgery. The V call is TRBV20-1, the J call TRBJ2-2; a weak D match, TRBD2 (5 bases). CDR3 residues: CSADGDTGELFF. CDR3 DNA: TGCAGTGCCGACGGGGACACCGGGGAGCTGTTTTTT.